This T cell receptor beta chain was captured by sequencing in a study of PD-L1 blockade in urothelial cancer. Study-level information: About 90% of the roughly 29 patients were men with bladder-origin urothelial cancer. Samples of blood were analyzed 3 weeks (second dose) and 6 weeks after treatment start.

The sample's time point: peripheral blood 6 weeks after treatment start. Disease in patients was locally advanced or metastatic urothelial carcinoma. The V gene end was trimmed by 4 bases and the J gene end by 7 bases; junction bases not matched to a gene: 7. This CDR3 has 14 amino acids. Per germline, CDR1 GTSNPN and CDR2 SVGIG (reference sequence). Produced via immunoSEQ multiplex PCR; TCRdb's table is partial and in-frame only. The sample gives 83,000 or so clones, approximately 82% of which show up once; approximately 8.4% is in the top ten. The clonotype originates from a man in his 70s with urothelial cancer. The material sequenced was PBMCs, taken around atezolizumab (anti-PD-L1) treatment. The chain is built from TRBV30 and TRBJ2-2; TRBD2 aligns across 9 bases. CDR3 sequence: CAWTWTSEGGELFF. CDR3 DNA sequence: TGTGCCTGGACCTGGACTAGCGAGGGCGGGGAGCTGTTTTTT.